This TCR beta chain is drawn from a study of T cells in localized non-small cell lung cancer. Study-wide results and caveats: Detection in adjacent lung was observed for a median around 55 of the top 100 tumor clones. Since sequencing was restricted to only one region of the tumor, intratumor heterogeneity remains a possibility. Of the tissues analyzed, uninvolved adjacent lung showed maximal T cell clonality, greater than tumor. The study linked higher blood T cell density to longer overall survival.

V lost 3 bases, J lost 4 bases, and 4 bases lay in between. The CDR3 has 11 amino acids. Germline V gene lookup returns CDR1 MDHEN and CDR2 SYDVKM. Repertoires were generated with immunoSEQ multiplex PCR, while TCRdb's copy carries only in-frame clones and drops some. This sample carries 60,000 or so clones, roughly 81% of them seen once, and the ten largest clones take 4.7%. As regards this clone: Antigen: not known.

The chain combines TRBV28 with TRBJ2-7; D is uncertain. The receptor was derived from a man aged 35 to 69 with stage II lung adenocarcinoma. The specimen was PBMCs, collected before any cancer treatment. DNA of the CDR3: TGTGCCAGCAGTTTCGGATACGAGCAGTACTTC. Encoded protein: CASSFGYEQYF.